This passage covers 29 T cell receptor beta chains from one sample sequenced in a study of blood T cell repertoires in COVID-19. Here immunoSEQ multiplex PCR was the method, and the copy in TCRdb shows in-frame clones only, minus some. Among roughly 200,000 clones listed, approximately 84% were seen once. The specimen sequenced was peripheral blood. Receptors were obtained from a man aged 80 or over with acute or convalescent COVID-19.

The J gene is TRBJ1-2, the V gene TRBV30, with D unclear. V was pared by 1 base and J by 0 bases, with 6 bases between. Germline V CDR1 and CDR2: GTSNPN, SVGIG (reference sequence). CDR3 length equals 13 residues. CDR3 nucleotides: TGTGCCTGGAGTGCAGGTTCTAACTATGGCTACACCTTC. Translation gives CAWSAGSNYGYTF.

The chain combines TRBV27 with TRBJ1-5; 9 bases align to TRBD1. V dropped 5 bases and J dropped 0; count of bases not matched to a gene: 2. This CDR3 comprises 15 residues. Germline loops: CDR1 MNHEY, CDR2 SMNVEV (reference sequence). CDR3: CASSRDRASNQPQHF. CDR3 sequence (DNA): TGTGCCAGCAGTCGGGACAGGGCTAGCAATCAGCCCCAGCATTTT.

This rearrangement joins TRBV6-1 to TRBJ1-3; TRBD1 might be the D (6 bases). The V gene lost 0 bases and the J gene lost 1 base, with 13 bases spanning the gap. Looked up from germline, CDR1 is MNHNS and CDR2 is SASEGT. This CDR3 is built from 17 residues. The CDR3 protein is CASSEAAGVGSGNTIYF. CDR3 nucleotides: TGTGCCAGCAGTGAAGCAGCAGGGGTAGGATCTGGAAACACCATATATTTT.

The rearrangement uses TRBV7-2 and TRBJ2-7; possibly TRBD2 for D (5 bases). The CDR3 length is 15 residues. V dropped 0 bases and J dropped 2 bases, with 11 bases sitting between them. The germline V gene has CDR1 SGHTA and CDR2 FQGNSA. The CDR3 coding sequence is TGTGCCAGCAGCTTAGCGCCTAGCCCCACCTACGAGCAGTACTTC. Translated, it gives CASSLAPSPTYEQYF.

J is TRBJ2-5 and V is TRBV5-4; TRBD2 matches 10 bases. V lost 5 bases and J lost 1; bases outside the gene matches: 8. The CDR3 runs to 16 residues. Germline CDR1 SGHNT, CDR2 YYREEE (reference sequence). The CDR3 region is CASSPKSGRGQETQYF. In DNA, the CDR3 is TGTGCCAGCAGTCCTAAAAGCGGGAGGGGCCAAGAGACCCAGTACTTC.

The chain recombines TRBV2 with TRBJ2-1; 9 bases match TRBD2. The CDR3 spans 16 residues. Trimming cost V 6 bases and J 0 bases; bases outside gene matches: 6. Germline lookup yields CDR1 SNHLY and CDR2 FYNNEI. CDR3 nucleotide sequence: TGTGCCAGCAGGGCGTTTAGCGGGAGCTCCTACAATGAGCAGTTCTTC. It translates to CASRAFSGSSYNEQFF.

The sample holds a few counts of this clone. The V call is TRBV27, the J call TRBJ2-4, with TRBD2 matching over 12 bases. V gave up 5 bases and J gave up 8 bases; unmatched junction bases: 7. Germline assignment: CDR1 MNHEY and CDR2 SMNVEV (reference sequence). The CDR3 totals 15 residues. The CDR3 DNA reads TGTGCCAGCAGTCCTGGGACTAGCGGGTTGGACATTCAGTACTTC. This sequence encodes CASSPGTSGLDIQYF.

The chain combines TRBV10-3 with TRBJ2-3; 8 bases align to TRBD2. CDR3 length: 16 residues. V lost 2 bases to trimming and J lost 0 bases; unmatched junction nucleotides: 4. Germline V gives CDR1 ENHRY, CDR2 SYGVKD. CDR3 sequence (DNA): TGTGCCATCAGTGAGCTAGCGGGTCATAGCACAGATACGCAGTATTTT. Its translation is CAISELAGHSTDTQYF.

This clone came up a few times. The rearrangement joins TRBV6-2 or TRBV6-3 to TRBJ2-1; tentatively, D is TRBD1 (5 bases). The CDR3 has 14 amino acids. Germline CDR1 MNHEY, CDR2 SVGEGT. Trimming shortened V by 8 bases and J by 6 bases, and 17 bases separated the two germline ends. As DNA, the CDR3 is TGTGCCAGCGGTTGGGGCAGCCCCAGCAATGAGCAGTTCTTC. Translation gives CASGWGSPSNEQFF.

The chain employs TRBV5-5 and TRBJ2-7, with D uncertain. V lost 0 bases, J lost 4 bases, and 8 bases lay in between. The CDR3 runs 13 residues. Germline CDR1 reads SGHKS; CDR2 reads YYEKEE (reference sequence). The CDR3 nucleotides are TGTGCCAGCAGCTTGGCGGGTCAGTACGAGCAGTACGTC. It specifies CASSLAGQYEQYV.

The CDR3 DNA is TGTGCCAGCGCGCGATCCGCCCTCCCGGATGAGCAGTTCTTC. Amino acid sequence: CASARSALPDEQFF. The V gene is TRBV19, the J gene TRBJ2-1, with D hard to call. Germline V gene sequence: CDR1 LNHDA, CDR2 SQIVND (reference sequence). The CDR3 length is 14 residues. Trimming cost V 9 bases and J 8 bases, with 20 bases left between them. The full variable domain, rest sourced from reference TRBV19 and TRBJ2-1, is DGGITQSPKYLFRKEGQNVTLSCEQNLNHDAMYWYRQDPGQGLRLIYYSQIVNDFQKGDIAEGYSVSREKKESFPLTVTSAQKNPTAFYLCASARSALPDEQFFGPGTRLTVL.

This clone was detected a few times. V gene TRBV7-5 combines with J gene TRBJ2-7; the table calls TRBD2, which could not be checked here. TRBV7-5 is termed a pseudogene. This CDR3 has 13 amino acids. This CDR3 is CARSPRPPYEQYV. The CDR3 nucleotides read TGTGCCAGAAGCCCGAGGCCGCCCTACGAGCAGTACGTC.

This chain joins TRBV20-1 and TRBJ2-3, with 8 bases identical to TRBD2. There are 15 residues in the CDR3. The J segment lost 5 bases and the V segment lost 3 bases, leaving 10 bases of the junction unmatched. Germline V lookup: CDR1 DFQATT, CDR2 SNEGSKA (reference sequence). CDR3 coding DNA: TGCAGTGCTAGTGGAATGTCGGGAGGGAGAGATACGCAGTATTTT. Protein product: CSASGMSGGRDTQYF.

CDR3 DNA: TGTGCCAGCAGTCTATACTTAACAGGGGGCGCTGGGGGCTACACCTTC. It translates to CASSLYLTGGAGGYTF. This rearrangement joins TRBV27 to TRBJ1-2; 9 bases are a match to TRBD1. Germline trimming cut 5 bases from V and 8 bases from J; bases unmatched to any gene: 15. Germline CDR1 reads MNHEY; CDR2 reads SMNVEV (reference sequence). The CDR3 runs 16 residues.

This chain links TRBV5-1 with TRBJ2-6; TRBD1 matches 8 bases. With 1 base clipped from V and 2 bases from J, the junction kept 2 bases outside the gene matches. CDR3 length: 16 residues. Germline CDR1 and CDR2: SGHRS and YFSETQ. The CDR3 reads CASSLQGAAGANVLTF. CDR3 bases: TGCGCCAGCAGCTTGCAGGGGGCAGCTGGGGCCAACGTCCTGACTTTC.

The chain carries TRBV18 and TRBJ2-2, with D uncertain. V was pared by 6 bases and J by 4 bases, with 3 bases between. The CDR3 extends over 11 amino acids. CDR1 is KGHSH, CDR2 LQKENI, per germline. Here the CDR3 DNA reads TGTGCCAGCTCCGTCACCGGGGAGCTGTTTTTT. This gives the protein CASSVTGELFF.

The J gene is TRBJ2-5, the V gene TRBV6-5, with TRBD1 as a possible D gene (5 bases). The CDR3 runs to 14 residues. The germline CDR1 and CDR2 sequences are MNHEY and SVGAGI. The V end lost 6 bases, the J end lost 2 bases, and 13 bases lay between the germline ends. The CDR3 protein is CASRARQLQETQYF. CDR3 sequence (DNA): TGTGCCAGCAGGGCTCGACAGCTGCAAGAGACCCAGTACTTC.

V usage is TRBV7-2 and J usage is TRBJ2-7, with 13 bases that match TRBD2. V was pared by 5 bases and J by 6 bases, with 7 bases of the junction left unmatched. The germline CDR1 and CDR2 sequences are SGHTA and FQGNSA. The CDR3 totals 15 residues. The CDR3 here is CASSPRTSGSSEQYF. The CDR3 nucleotides are TGTGCCAGCAGCCCAAGGACTAGCGGGAGCTCCGAGCAGTACTTC.

The chain is built from TRBV7-3 and TRBJ2-2; weak D call: TRBD1 (5 bases). The ends were cut back, 2 bases at V and 4 bases at J, with 11 bases in the middle. The germline V gene encodes CDR1 SGHTA and CDR2 FQGTGA. The CDR3 extends over 15 amino acids. The CDR3 loop is CASSLGTGLTGELFF. Here the CDR3 DNA reads TGTGCCAGCAGCTTAGGTACAGGCCTCACCGGGGAGCTGTTTTTT.

The chain is built from TRBV10-3 and TRBJ2-1; 10 bases line up with TRBD2. With 11 bases clipped from V and 7 bases from J, the junction kept 26 bases outside the gene matches. This CDR3 is 19 amino acids long. Germline values: CDR1 ENHRY, CDR2 SYGVKD. In nucleotides, the CDR3 is TGTGCCGTTGCCGGGGGATTGGGGAGCGGGAGGGATTTGAGGAATGAGCAGTTCTTC. Its protein product is CAVAGGLGSGRDLRNEQFF.

The chain carries TRBV11-3 and TRBJ2-5; perhaps TRBD1 as D (6 bases). V shed 0 bases and J shed 8 bases, with 13 bases lying between them. Per the germline V gene, CDR1 is SGHNT and CDR2 is YENEEA. The CDR3 extends over 14 amino acids. The CDR3 loop reads CASSLDQQGRTQYF. The CDR3 DNA reads as TGTGCCAGCAGCTTAGATCAACAGGGAAGAACCCAGTACTTC.

The chain is built from TRBV5-1 and TRBJ2-2; TRBD1 aligns across 9 bases. Germline trimming cut 4 bases from V and 5 bases from J; bases unmatched to any gene: 9. The CDR3 totals 16 residues. Per the germline V gene, CDR1 is SGHRS and CDR2 is YFSETQ. CDR3 nucleotides: TGCGCCAGCAGCGTCCCGGGACAGGGTCGAACCGGGGAGCTGTTTTTT. It translates to CASSVPGQGRTGELFF.

The V call is TRBV4-3, the J call TRBJ1-4; 10 bases match TRBD1. CDR3 length: 16 amino acids. V lost 1 base and J lost 5; bases outside the gene matches: 4. The germline gives CDR1 LGHNA, CDR2 YSLEER. The chain's CDR3 is CASSQGMTGGNEKLFF. The CDR3 nucleotides read TGCGCCAGCAGCCAAGGGATGACAGGGGGCAATGAAAAACTGTTTTTT.

J is TRBJ1-4 and V is TRBV7-6; D not resolved. The CDR3 sequence is 15 residues long. Trimming cost V 5 bases and J 4 bases, with 14 bases left between them. The germline V gene has CDR1 SGHVS and CDR2 FNYEAQ. The CDR3 bases are TGTGCCAGCAGCCCTAGAGGAGGCCTTAATGAAAAACTGTTTTTT. This encodes CASSPRGGLNEKLFF.

The chain uses TRBV28 and TRBJ1-1; D may be TRBD1 (5 bases). Germline CDR1 is MDHEN and CDR2 is SYDVKM. CDR3 size: 12 residues. V was cut by 6 bases and J by 2 bases, with 7 bases left in between. Here the CDR3 DNA reads TGTGCCAGCAGGGGGGGTAACACTGAAGCTTTCTTT. Its translation is CASRGGNTEAFF.

This CDR3 reads CASSLASGRSSYEQYF. The CDR3 DNA reads TGTGCCAGCAGCTTGGCTAGCGGGAGATCGTCCTACGAGCAGTACTTC. The chain combines TRBV5-6 with TRBJ2-7; 10 bases map to TRBD2. There are 16 residues in the CDR3. Germline CDR1 reads SGHDT; CDR2 reads YYEEEE. The V gene end was trimmed by 0 bases and the J gene end by 1 base; junction bases not matched to a gene: 4.

This chain connects TRBV27 to TRBJ1-6, with 7 positions matching TRBD1. The CDR3 totals 14 residues. CDR1 MNHEY and CDR2 SMNVEV come from the germline V gene (reference sequence). The junction had 3 bases not matched to a gene; V was cut back by 3 bases and J by 7 bases. CDR3 amino acids: CASSLGTANSPLHF. For the CDR3, the DNA is TGTGCCAGCAGTTTGGGGACAGCAAATTCACCCCTCCACTTT.

The gene calls are TRBV3-1 (or the pseudogene TRBV3-2) and TRBJ2-7, with 13 bases matching TRBD2. This CDR3 spans 18 amino acids. Germline trimming cut 4 bases from V and 4 bases from J; bases unmatched to any gene: 13. The germline V gene encodes CDR1 LGHDT and CDR2 YNNKEL (reference sequence). In nucleotides, the CDR3 is TGTGCCAGCAGCCCAACCCCGGGACTAGCGGGATCTAAGTACGAGCAGTACTTC. Its protein product is CASSPTPGLAGSKYEQYF.

The genes are TRBV12-3 or TRBV12-4 and TRBJ1-4, with TRBD1 matching 8 bases. After removal of 7 bases from V and 10 bases from J, the junction contained 8 bases not matched to a gene. There are 13 residues in the CDR3. The CDR3 region has the DNA TGTGCCAGCACCGACGACAGGGGAGGAAAACTGTTTTTT. Translation gives CASTDDRGGKLFF.